This entry describes one TCR beta chain. What it binds is not known. The data were obtained in a study of cytomegalovirus exposure and HLA in healthy donors. Study observations and caveats: Among the most significant clusters, several appeared linked to common viral pathogens in a later analysis. Investigators reported about 160 TCR beta chains as tied to cytomegalovirus. In a later analysis, a missense DCLRE1C variant was linked to TCR beta V- and J-gene trimming.

PCR involved 60 Vbeta and 13 Jbeta primers. Clones were read by immunoSEQ multiplex PCR, and TCRdb kept only the in-frame ones, dropping some. In the table there are roughly 190,000 clones, 65% to 85% of which are singletons. As for the donors, each was a healthy bone marrow donor. CDR1 is SGDLS, CDR2 YYNGEE, per germline. Losses at the gene ends were 4 bases for V and 5 bases for J; bases not matched to a gene: 12. CDR3 size: 15 residues. Sequenced sample: PBMCs. The source is a female donor in good health and CMV-seronegative. The chain joins TRBV9 to TRBJ2-7; 7 nucleotides agree with TRBD2. Written as DNA, the CDR3 is TGTGCCAGCAGCCTCGACGGACTAGTTCCCAACGAGCAGTACTTC. Encoded protein: CASSLDGLVPNEQYF.